This T cell receptor beta chain derives from a study of T cells in Graves' hyperthyroidism and ophthalmopathy. Study outcomes and limitations: Ophthalmopathy and stable hyperthyroidism were told apart by a 13 V-J model.

On this clonotype itself: Its specificity is unknown.

The CDR3 has 14 amino acids. V lost 5 bases, J lost 9 bases, and 17 bases lay in between. Germline V gene data show CDR1 as SGHTA and CDR2 as FQGNSA. Researchers took RNA transcripts and amplified the TCR beta CDR3 regions from them. An initial round of RT-PCR targeting the TCR CDR3 relied on the HTBI primer set. A single record per CDR3 protein comes from TCRdb applying MiXCR to the multiplex PCR reads. Altogether roughly 500,000 distinct CDR3 sequences are present, more than 45% being singletons, with the ten largest covering under 20%. The V and J genes are TRBV7-2 and TRBJ1-5; the D gene is possibly TRBD1 (5 bases). The sample comprised peripheral blood or thyroid tissue (not recorded which). The TCR originated in an adult woman with Graves' disease, either hyperthyroidism or ophthalmopathy (not recorded which). CDR3 nucleotides: TGTGCCAGCAGCGTGGGGCGTACCCAGCGGCCCCAGCATTTT. It translates to CASSVGRTQRPQHF.